The clone carrying this T cell receptor beta chain was recorded a few times. The antigen remains unidentified. This entry is derived from a study of T-cell memory formation after mild COVID-19. Whole-study results and caveats: Clones that contracted clustered mainly in CM and EM if CD4+ and in EMRA if CD8+.

TCRdb itself ran the 5' RACE reads through MiXCR, one entry per CDR3 protein. The table includes 250,000 or so distinct CDR3 sequences, approximately 10% detected once. The CDR3 is 13 amino acids. Germline V gives CDR1 SGHNT, CDR2 YENEEA. Trimming removed 5 bases from V and 7 bases from J; junction bases left unmatched: 5. The TCR originated in a man aged 18-30 years who had mild COVID-19 (a few samples of this study predate the infection). Cell type and time point are not known. The sample was PBMCs or a T cell subset sorted from them (not recorded which). The rearrangement links TRBV11-3 to TRBJ2-1; TRBD1 agrees at 7 bases. As DNA, the CDR3 is TGTGCCAGCAGCACGGACAGGCAAAATGAGCAGTTCTTC. Translating it yields CASSTDRQNEQFF. Supplemented by reference TRBV11-3 and TRBJ2-1, the full variable domain reads EAGVVQSPRYKIIEKKQPVAFWCNPISGHNTLYWYLQNLGQGPELLIRYENEEAVDDSQLPKDRFSAERLKGVDSTLKIQPAELGDSAVYLCASSTDRQNEQFFGPGTRLTVL.